Here is one TCR beta chain with its context. This CDR3 has 15 residues. After removal of 0 bases from V and 5 bases from J, the junction contained 6 bases not matched to a gene. In germline, CDR1 is SGDLS, CDR2 YYNGEE. This record comes from a study of technical replicates of blood from a few donors. Profiled with immunoSEQ multiplex PCR; TCRdb holds only in-frame clones, not every one. The table records about 81,000 clones, 96% of them present only once. The sequenced sample was T cells isolated from PBMCs. The chain has TRBV9 and TRBJ2-7; 9 positions agree with TRBD2. The TCR was taken from a human donor in good health. The CDR3 loop reads CASSVGGRARNEQYF. The CDR3 DNA follows: TGTGCCAGCAGCGTAGGCGGGAGGGCTCGGAACGAGCAGTACTTC.